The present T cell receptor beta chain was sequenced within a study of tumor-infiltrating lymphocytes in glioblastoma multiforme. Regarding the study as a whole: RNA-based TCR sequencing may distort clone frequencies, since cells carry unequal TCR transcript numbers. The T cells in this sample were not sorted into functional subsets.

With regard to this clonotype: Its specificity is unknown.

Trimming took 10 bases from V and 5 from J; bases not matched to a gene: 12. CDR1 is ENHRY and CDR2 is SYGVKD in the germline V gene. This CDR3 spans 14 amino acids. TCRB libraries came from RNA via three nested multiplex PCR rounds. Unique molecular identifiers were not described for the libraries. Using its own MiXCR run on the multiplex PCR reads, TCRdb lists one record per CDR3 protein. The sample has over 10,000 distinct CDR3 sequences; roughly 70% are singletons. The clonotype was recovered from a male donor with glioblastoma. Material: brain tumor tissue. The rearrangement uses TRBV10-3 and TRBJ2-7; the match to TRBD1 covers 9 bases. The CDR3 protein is CATKTGQGFDEQYF. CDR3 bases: TGTGCCACTAAGACGGGACAGGGATTCGACGAGCAGTACTTC.